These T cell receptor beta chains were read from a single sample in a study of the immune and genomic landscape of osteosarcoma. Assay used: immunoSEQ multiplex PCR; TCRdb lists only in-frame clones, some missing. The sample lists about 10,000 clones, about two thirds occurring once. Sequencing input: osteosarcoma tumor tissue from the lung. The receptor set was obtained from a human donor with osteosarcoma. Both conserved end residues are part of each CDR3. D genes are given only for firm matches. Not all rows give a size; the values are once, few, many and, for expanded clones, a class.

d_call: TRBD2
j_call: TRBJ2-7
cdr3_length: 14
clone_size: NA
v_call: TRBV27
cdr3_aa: CASSSLAGAYEQYF
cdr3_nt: TGTGCCAGCAGTTCACTAGCGGGGGCCTACGAGCAGTACTTC

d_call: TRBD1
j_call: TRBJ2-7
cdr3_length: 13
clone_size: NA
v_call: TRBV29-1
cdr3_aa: CSAQTGSSYEQYF
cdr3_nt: TGCAGCGCGCAGACAGGGAGCTCCTACGAGCAGTACTTC

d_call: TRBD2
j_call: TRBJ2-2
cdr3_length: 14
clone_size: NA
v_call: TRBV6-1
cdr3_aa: CASNGGGHTGELFF
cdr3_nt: TGTGCCAGCAATGGGGGAGGGCATACCGGGGAGCTGTTTTTT

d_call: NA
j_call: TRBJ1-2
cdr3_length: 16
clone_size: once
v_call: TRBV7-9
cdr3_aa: CASSLRGPRGGYGYTF
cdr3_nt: TGTGCCAGCAGCTTAAGAGGGCCCAGGGGTGGCTATGGCTACACCTTC

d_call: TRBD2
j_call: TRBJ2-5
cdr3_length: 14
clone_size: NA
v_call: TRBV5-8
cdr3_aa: CASSYLAGGETQYF
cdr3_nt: TGTGCCAGCAGCTACCTAGCGGGAGGGGAGACCCAGTACTTC

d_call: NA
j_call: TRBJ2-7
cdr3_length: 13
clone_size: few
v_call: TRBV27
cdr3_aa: CASSSGPLYEQYF
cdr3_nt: TGTGCCAGCAGCTCCGGGCCTCTCTACGAGCAGTACTTC

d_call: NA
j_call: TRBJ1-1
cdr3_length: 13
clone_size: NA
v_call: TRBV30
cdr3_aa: CAWSKQGYTEAFF
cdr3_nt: TGTGCCTGGAGTAAACAGGGATACACTGAAGCTTTCTTT

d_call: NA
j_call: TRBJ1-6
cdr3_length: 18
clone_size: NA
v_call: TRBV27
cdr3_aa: CARSLFGGDWEGNSPLHF
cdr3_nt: TGTGCCCGCAGTTTATTCGGGGGGGACTGGGAGGGGAATTCACCCCTCCACTTT

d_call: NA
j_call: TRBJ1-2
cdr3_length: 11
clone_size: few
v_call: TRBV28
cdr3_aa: CASSFDYGYTF
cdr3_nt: TGTGCCAGCAGTTTCGACTATGGCTACACCTTC

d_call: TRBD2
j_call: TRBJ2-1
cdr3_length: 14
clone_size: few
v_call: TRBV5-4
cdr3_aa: CASSWTSGTDEQFF
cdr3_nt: TGTGCCAGCAGCTGGACTAGCGGGACCGATGAGCAGTTCTTC

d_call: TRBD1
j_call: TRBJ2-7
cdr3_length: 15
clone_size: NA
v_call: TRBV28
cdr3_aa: CASSSAGTGGHEQYF
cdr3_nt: TGTGCCAGCAGTTCCGCCGGGACAGGGGGCCACGAGCAGTACTTC